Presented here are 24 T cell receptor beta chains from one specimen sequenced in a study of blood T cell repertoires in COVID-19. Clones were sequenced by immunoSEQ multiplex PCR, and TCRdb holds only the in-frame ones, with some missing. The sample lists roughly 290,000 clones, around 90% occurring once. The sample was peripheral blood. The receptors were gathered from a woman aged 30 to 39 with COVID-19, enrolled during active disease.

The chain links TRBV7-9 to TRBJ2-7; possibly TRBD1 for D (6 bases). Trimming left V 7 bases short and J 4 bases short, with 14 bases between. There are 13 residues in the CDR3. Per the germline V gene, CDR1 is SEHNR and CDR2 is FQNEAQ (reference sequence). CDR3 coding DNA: TGTGCCAGCACTACAGGGTTCTCGTACGAGCAGTACTTC. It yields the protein CASTTGFSYEQYF.

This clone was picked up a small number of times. CDR3 bases: TGTGCCAGCAGCTCTGGACAGGCGTATCAGCCCCAGCATTTT. It codes for CASSSGQAYQPQHF. The rearrangement joins TRBV7-2 to TRBJ1-5; TRBD1 aligns across 7 bases. From germline, CDR1 is SGHTA and CDR2 FQGNSA. With 4 bases clipped from V and 5 bases from J, the junction kept 5 bases outside the gene matches. The CDR3 has 14 residues. The full variable domain, completed using reference TRBV7-2 and TRBJ1-5, is GAGVSQSPSNKVTEKGKDVELRCDPISGHTALYWYRQSLGQGLEFLIYFQGNSAPDKSGLPSDRFSAERTGGSVSTLTIQRTQQEDSAVYLCASSSGQAYQPQHFGDGTRLSIL.

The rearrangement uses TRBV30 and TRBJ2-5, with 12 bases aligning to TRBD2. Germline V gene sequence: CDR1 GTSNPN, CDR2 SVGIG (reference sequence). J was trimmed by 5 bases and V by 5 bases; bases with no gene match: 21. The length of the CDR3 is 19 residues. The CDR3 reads CAWSPDTGLAGGPSETQYF. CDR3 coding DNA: TGTGCCTGGTCCCCCGACACGGGCCTAGCGGGAGGGCCGTCGGAGACCCAGTACTTC.

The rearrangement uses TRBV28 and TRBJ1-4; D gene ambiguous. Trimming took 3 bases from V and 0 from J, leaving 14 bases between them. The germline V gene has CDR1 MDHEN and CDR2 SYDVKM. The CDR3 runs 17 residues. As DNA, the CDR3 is TGTGCCAGCAGTTTCGGCGGCAGCGCTACAACTAATGAAAAACTGTTTTTT. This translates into CASSFGGSATTNEKLFF.

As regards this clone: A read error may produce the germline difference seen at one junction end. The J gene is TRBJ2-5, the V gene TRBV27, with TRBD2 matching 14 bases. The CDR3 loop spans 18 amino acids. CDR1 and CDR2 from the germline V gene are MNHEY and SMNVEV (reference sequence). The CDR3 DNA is TGTGCCAGCAGTTTGACTAGCGGGAGGGCCTATGTTCAAGGGACCCAGTACTTC. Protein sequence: CASSLTSGRAYVQGTQYF.

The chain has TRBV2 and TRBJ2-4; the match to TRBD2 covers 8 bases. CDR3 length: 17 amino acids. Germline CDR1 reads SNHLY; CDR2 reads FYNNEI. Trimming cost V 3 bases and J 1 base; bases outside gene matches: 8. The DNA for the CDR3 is TGTGCCAGCAGTGAGTTTCTAGCGGGTTATGCCAAAAACATTCAGTACTTC. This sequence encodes CASSEFLAGYAKNIQYF.

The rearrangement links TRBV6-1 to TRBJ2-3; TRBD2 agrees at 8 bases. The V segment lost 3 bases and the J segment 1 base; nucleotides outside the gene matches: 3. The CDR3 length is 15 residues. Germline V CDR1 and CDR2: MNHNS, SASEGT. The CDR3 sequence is CASSDPTSGTDTQYF. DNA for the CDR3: TGTGCCAGCAGTGACCCGACTAGCGGCACAGATACGCAGTATTTT.

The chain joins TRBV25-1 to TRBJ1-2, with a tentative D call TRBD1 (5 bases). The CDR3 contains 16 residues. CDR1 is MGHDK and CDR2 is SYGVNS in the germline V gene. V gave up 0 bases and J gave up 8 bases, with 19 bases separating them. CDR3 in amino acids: CASSEYLGGGAGGYTF. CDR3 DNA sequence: TGTGCCAGCAGTGAATATCTTGGAGGCGGGGCAGGAGGCTACACCTTC.

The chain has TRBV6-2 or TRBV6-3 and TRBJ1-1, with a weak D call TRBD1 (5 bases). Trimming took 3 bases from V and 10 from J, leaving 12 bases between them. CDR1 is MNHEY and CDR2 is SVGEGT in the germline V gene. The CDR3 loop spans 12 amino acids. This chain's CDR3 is CASSYYRMGAFF. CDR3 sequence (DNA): TGTGCCAGCAGTTATTACAGGATGGGAGCTTTCTTT.

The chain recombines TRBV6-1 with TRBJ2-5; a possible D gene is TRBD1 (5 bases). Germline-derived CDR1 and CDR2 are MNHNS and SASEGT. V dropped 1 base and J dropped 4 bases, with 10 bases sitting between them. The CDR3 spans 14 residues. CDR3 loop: CASSEDWGRETQYF. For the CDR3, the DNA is TGTGCCAGCAGTGAAGATTGGGGCCGAGAGACCCAGTACTTC.

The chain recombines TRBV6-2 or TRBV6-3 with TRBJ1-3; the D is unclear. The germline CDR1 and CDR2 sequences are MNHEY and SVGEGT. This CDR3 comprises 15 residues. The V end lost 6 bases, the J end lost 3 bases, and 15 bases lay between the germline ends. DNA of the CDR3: TGTGCCAGCAGCCGGCCTACCGGGATTGGAAACACCATATATTTT. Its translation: CASSRPTGIGNTIYF.

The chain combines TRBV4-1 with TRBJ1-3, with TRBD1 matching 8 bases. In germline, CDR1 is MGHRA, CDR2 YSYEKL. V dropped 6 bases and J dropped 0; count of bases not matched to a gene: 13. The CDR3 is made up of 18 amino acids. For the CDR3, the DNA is TGCGCCAGCAGGGGGGGGAGGGGACAGGTCAACTCTGGAAACACCATATATTTT. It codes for CASRGGRGQVNSGNTIYF.

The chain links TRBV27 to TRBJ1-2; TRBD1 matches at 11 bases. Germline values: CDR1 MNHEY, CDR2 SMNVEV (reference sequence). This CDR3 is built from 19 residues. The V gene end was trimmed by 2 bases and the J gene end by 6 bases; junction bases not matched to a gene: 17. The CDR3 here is CASSLAGGQGAGIFDGYTF. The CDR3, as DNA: TGTGCCAGCAGTTTAGCCGGCGGACAGGGGGCTGGGATTTTCGATGGCTACACCTTC.

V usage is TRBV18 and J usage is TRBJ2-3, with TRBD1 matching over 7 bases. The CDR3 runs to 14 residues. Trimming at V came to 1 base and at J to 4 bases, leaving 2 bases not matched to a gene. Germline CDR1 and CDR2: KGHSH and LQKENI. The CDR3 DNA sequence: TGTGCCAGCTCACCACAGGGGGCCTCAGATACGCAGTATTTT. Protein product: CASSPQGASDTQYF.

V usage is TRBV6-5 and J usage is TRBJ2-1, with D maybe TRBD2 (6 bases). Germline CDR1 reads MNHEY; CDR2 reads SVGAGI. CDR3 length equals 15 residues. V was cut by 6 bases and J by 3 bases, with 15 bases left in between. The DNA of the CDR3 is TGTGCCAGCAGACTCCGGGGGACCCTCTACAATGAGCAGTTCTTC. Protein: CASRLRGTLYNEQFF.

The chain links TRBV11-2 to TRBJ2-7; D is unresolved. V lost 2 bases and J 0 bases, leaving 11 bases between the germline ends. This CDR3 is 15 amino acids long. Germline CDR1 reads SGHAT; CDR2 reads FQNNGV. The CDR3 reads CASSLRGQNSYEQYF. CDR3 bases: TGTGCCAGCAGCTTAAGAGGCCAGAACTCCTACGAGCAGTACTTC.

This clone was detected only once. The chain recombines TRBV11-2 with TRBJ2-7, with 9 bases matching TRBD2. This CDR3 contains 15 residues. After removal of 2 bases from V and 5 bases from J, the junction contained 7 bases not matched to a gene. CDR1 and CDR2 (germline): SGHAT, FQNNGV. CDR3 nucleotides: TGTGCCAGCAGCTTAACCGCTAGCGGGAATCACGAGCAGTACTTC. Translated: CASSLTASGNHEQYF.

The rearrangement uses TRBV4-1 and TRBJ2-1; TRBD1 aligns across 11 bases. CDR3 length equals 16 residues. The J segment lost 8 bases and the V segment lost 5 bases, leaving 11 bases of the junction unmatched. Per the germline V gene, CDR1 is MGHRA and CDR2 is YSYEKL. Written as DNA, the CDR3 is TGCGCCAGCAGCTATAAACCGGGACAGGGGGATTATGAGCAGTTCTTC. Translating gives CASSYKPGQGDYEQFF.

The CDR3 DNA is TGTGCCACCAGTGATCGAACCGGGACTTCTAACTATGGCTACACCTTC. Protein: CATSDRTGTSNYGYTF. The chain has TRBV24-1 and TRBJ1-2; the D gene is possibly TRBD1 (5 bases). Germline loops: CDR1 KGHDR, CDR2 SFDVKD. The V gene lost 3 bases and the J gene lost 0 bases, with 13 bases spanning the gap. The CDR3 has 16 amino acids.

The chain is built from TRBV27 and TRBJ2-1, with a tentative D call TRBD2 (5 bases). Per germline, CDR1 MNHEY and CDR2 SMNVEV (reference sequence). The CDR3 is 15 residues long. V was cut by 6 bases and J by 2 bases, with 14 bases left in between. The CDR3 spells CASRRLAPPYNEQFF. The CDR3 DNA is TGTGCCAGCAGACGTTTAGCGCCACCCTACAATGAGCAGTTCTTC.

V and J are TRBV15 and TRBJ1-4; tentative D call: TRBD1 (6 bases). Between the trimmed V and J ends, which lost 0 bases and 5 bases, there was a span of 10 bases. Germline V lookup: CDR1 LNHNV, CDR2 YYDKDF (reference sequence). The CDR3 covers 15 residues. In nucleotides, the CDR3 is TGTGCCACCAGCAGAGATGGGGGCGGAAATGAAAAACTGTTTTTT. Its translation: CATSRDGGGNEKLFF.

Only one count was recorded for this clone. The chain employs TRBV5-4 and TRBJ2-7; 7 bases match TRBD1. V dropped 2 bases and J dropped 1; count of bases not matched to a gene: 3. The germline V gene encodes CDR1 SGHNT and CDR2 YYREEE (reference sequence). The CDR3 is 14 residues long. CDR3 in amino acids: CASSFEGASYEQYF. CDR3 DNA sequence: TGTGCCAGCAGCTTCGAGGGGGCTTCCTACGAGCAGTACTTC.

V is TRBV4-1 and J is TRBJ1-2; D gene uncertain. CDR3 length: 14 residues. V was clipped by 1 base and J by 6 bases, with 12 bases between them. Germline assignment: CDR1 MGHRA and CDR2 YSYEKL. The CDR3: CASSQGWWADGYTF. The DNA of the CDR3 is TGCGCCAGCAGCCAAGGCTGGTGGGCTGATGGCTACACCTTC.

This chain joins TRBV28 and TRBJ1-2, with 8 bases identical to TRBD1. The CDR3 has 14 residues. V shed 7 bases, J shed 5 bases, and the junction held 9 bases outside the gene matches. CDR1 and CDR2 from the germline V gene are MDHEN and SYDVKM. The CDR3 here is CASTPGQEIYGYTF. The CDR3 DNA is TGTGCCAGCACCCCGGGACAGGAGATTTATGGCTACACCTTC.